Below, 13 T cell receptor beta chains from the same sample are listed, as sequenced in a study of cytomegalovirus exposure and HLA in healthy donors. The PCR used 60 Vbeta and 13 Jbeta primers. The method was immunoSEQ multiplex PCR; TCRdb's version includes in-frame clones alone and lacks a portion of them. Of some 160,000 clones listed, about 80% are singletons. Sequencing input: PBMCs. The receptors come from a man aged 55 to 70 in good health and CMV-seronegative.

This clone has only a few counts. The chain combines TRBV7-6 with TRBJ2-1; 8 bases agree with TRBD1. The CDR3 contains 15 residues. With 8 bases clipped from V and 6 bases from J, the junction kept 12 bases outside the gene matches. Per germline, CDR1 SGHVS and CDR2 FNYEAQ. CDR3 coding DNA: TGTGCCAGCGCCGAGGGGATTGGACAGGGCAATGAGCAGTTCTTC. This translates into CASAEGIGQGNEQFF.

The chain combines TRBV13 with TRBJ2-3, with 7 nucleotides matching TRBD1. V trimming: 4 bases; J trimming: 1 base; junction bases outside the gene matches: 8. The CDR3 extends over 16 amino acids. The germline V gene has CDR1 PRHDT and CDR2 FYEKMQ (reference sequence). Written as DNA, the CDR3 is TGTGCCAGCAGCTCTTCAGGGGGTAGCCGCACAGATACGCAGTATTTT. This codes for CASSSSGGSRTDTQYF.

Written as DNA, the CDR3 is TGTGCCAGCAGCTTGACAGGGTCCGATGAAGCTTTCTTT. This codes for CASSLTGSDEAFF. The chain is built from TRBV5-4 and TRBJ1-1, with a possible D match to TRBD1 (6 bases). Germline assignment: CDR1 SGHNT and CDR2 YYREEE (reference sequence). The V gene lost 1 base and the J gene lost 7 bases, with 11 bases spanning the gap. The CDR3 covers 13 residues.

V is TRBV6-5 and J is TRBJ1-1; no firm D call. V was pared by 6 bases and J by 1 base, with 15 bases between. Germline CDR1 is MNHEY and CDR2 is SVGAGI. This CDR3 comprises 15 residues. The CDR3 nucleotides are TGTGCCAGCAGCAATAAAGGAGGACGGAACACTGAAGCTTTCTTT. Its translation is CASSNKGGRNTEAFF.

In this sample, this clone turned up a few times. The chain is built from TRBV28 and TRBJ2-5, with 9 nucleotides matching TRBD2. The J call may be faulty, since TRBJ2-7 better matches the DNA end. CDR1 MDHEN and CDR2 SYDVKM come from the germline V gene. This CDR3 has 15 amino acids. CDR3 region: CASTSQLAGSYEQYF. DNA of the CDR3: TGTGCCAGCACTTCCCAGCTAGCGGGATCCTACGAGCAGTACTTC.

V usage is TRBV6-1 and J usage is TRBJ1-5, with 8 bases matching TRBD1. From germline, CDR1 is MNHNS and CDR2 SASEGT. V was pared by 2 bases and J by 10 bases, with 28 bases of the junction left unmatched. The CDR3 runs 21 residues. The CDR3 DNA follows: TGTGCCAGCAGTGAAAGGGACGGGACAGGACGCCTCGGGAAAAGATCAAGCCCCCAGCATTTT. Protein product: CASSERDGTGRLGKRSSPQHF.

This rearrangement joins TRBV10-3 to TRBJ1-1; maybe TRBD1 (5 bases). V gave up 3 bases and J gave up 7 bases, with 15 bases separating them. Germline CDR1 ENHRY, CDR2 SYGVKD. The CDR3 contains 14 residues. This CDR3 is CAISDRVGRGEAFF. CDR3 DNA sequence: TGTGCCATCAGTGACAGGGTAGGGCGTGGTGAAGCTTTCTTT.

The chain has TRBV5-1 and TRBJ1-6, with 7 bases fitting TRBD1. V shed 0 bases, J shed 7 bases, and the junction held 7 bases outside the gene matches. Germline CDR1 reads SGHRS; CDR2 reads YFSETQ. The length of the CDR3 is 16 residues. CDR3 DNA sequence: TGCGCCAGCAGCTTGGATTGGGCAGGGGGGAATTCACCCCTCCACTTT. This encodes CASSLDWAGGNSPLHF.

This clone has just one count. V and J are TRBV7-3 and TRBJ2-5; maybe TRBD1 (6 bases). The germline V and J ends were trimmed by 2 bases and 5 bases, with 15 bases remaining between them. CDR3 length: 15 residues. The germline V gene encodes CDR1 SGHTA and CDR2 FQGTGA. The CDR3 loop reads CASSLYQLQGETQYF. The CDR3 nucleotides are TGTGCCAGCAGCTTATATCAATTACAGGGTGAGACCCAGTACTTC.

The V call is TRBV5-1, the J call TRBJ1-5; D not certain. Per the germline V gene, CDR1 is SGHRS and CDR2 is YFSETQ. V gave up 5 bases and J gave up 4 bases, with 13 bases separating them. The CDR3 contains 14 residues. DNA for the CDR3: TGCGCCAGCAGTCCGGGAGAGTATAATCAGCCCCAGCATTTT. Its translation is CASSPGEYNQPQHF.

The rearrangement links TRBV27 to TRBJ2-2, with 9 positions matching TRBD2. Looked up from germline, CDR1 is MNHEY and CDR2 is SMNVEV (reference sequence). The CDR3 sequence is 16 residues long. V was pared by 5 bases and J by 3 bases, with 7 bases of the junction left unmatched. The DNA for the CDR3 is TGTGCCAGCAGTAAGACTAGCGGAGCTTACACCGGGGAGCTGTTTTTT. This translates into CASSKTSGAYTGELFF.

This sequence joins TRBV11-2 and TRBJ2-3, with D uncertain. V was pared by 4 bases and J by 3 bases, with 17 bases between. Germline V gene sequence: CDR1 SGHAT, CDR2 FQNNGV. The CDR3 has 16 residues. The CDR3 region has the DNA TGTGCCAGCAGCTCCCCGCCTTGGGTAGCAACAGATACGCAGTATTTT. Its protein is CASSSPPWVATDTQYF. Full variable domain (missing parts from reference TRBV11-2 and TRBJ2-3): EAGVAQSPRYKIIEKRQSVAFWCNPISGHATLYWYQQILGQGPKLLIQFQNNGVVDDSQLPKDRFSAERLKGVDSTLKIQPAKLEDSAVYLCASSSPPWVATDTQYFGPGTRLTVL.

The rearrangement uses TRBV28 and TRBJ1-5; 7 bases are shared with TRBD1. The CDR3 is made up of 18 amino acids. The junction had 13 bases not matched to a gene; V was cut back by 4 bases and J by 1 base. Germline assignment: CDR1 MDHEN and CDR2 SYDVKM. The CDR3 loop reads CASSSYFRTGSSNQPQHF. The CDR3 nucleotides are TGTGCCAGCAGTTCTTACTTCAGGACAGGCTCAAGCAATCAGCCCCAGCATTTT.